This TCR beta chain was recorded in a study of chemoradiotherapy in HPV16-positive cancers. Study overall: Candidate HPV-specific T-cell clones and common TCR motifs came from functional assays in a couple of HPV16-positive patients.

Method: immunoSEQ multiplex PCR; TCRdb's copy keeps in-frame clones and lacks some. The repertoire includes some 29,000 clones, over 90% of them detected once, and more than 15% sits in the top ten. Of note for this clone: Its antigen is unknown.

Repeated repertoire sampling spanned the course of chemoradiotherapy. Whole-study findings and limits: Candidate HPV-specific clones and E7-related TCR motifs grew in tumor during treatment. For HPV16-positive patients, expanding HPV-responsive T cells associated with longer recurrence-free survival.

The CDR3 sequence is 15 residues long. Trimming took 0 bases from V and 8 from J, leaving 14 bases between them. From germline, CDR1 is KGHSH and CDR2 LQKENI. The chain is built from TRBV18 and TRBJ2-1; the D gene is possibly TRBD2 (6 bases). The sample here was blood, taken from a patient who underwent chemoradiotherapy. This clonotype originated in a human donor with HPV-associated anogenital cancer. The CDR3 spells CASSPPASQRDEQFF. The CDR3 nucleotides are TGTGCCAGCTCACCACCGGCGTCCCAGCGGGATGAGCAGTTCTTC.